Listed below are T cell receptor beta chains from one sample, sequenced in a study of blood T cell repertoires in COVID-19. The repertoire was sequenced with immunoSEQ multiplex PCR; TCRdb's copy has only in-frame clones and lacks some. The data contain approximately 170,000 clones, under 90% of them singletons. The sequenced material came from peripheral blood. The receptors shown here come from a woman aged 80 or over with active or convalescent COVID-19. Both conserved end residues are part of each CDR3. D genes are given only for firm matches. Only some rows state a clone size, as once, few, many or a class for expanded clones.

D: .; V: TRBV6-5; J: TRBJ1-3; size: .; DNA: TGTGCCAGCAGTTCTGGCAATGGTGGAAACACCATATATTTT; CDR3: CASSSGNGGNTIYF
D: .; V: TRBV11-2; J: TRBJ2-2; size: .; DNA: TGTGCCAGCAGCTATACAGGAAACACCGGGGAGCTGTTTTTT; CDR3: CASSYTGNTGELFF
D: .; V: TRBV5-1; J: TRBJ1-1; size: .; DNA: TGCGCCAGCAGCTCGATAACAGCGAACACTGAAGCTTTCTTT; CDR3: CASSSITANTEAFF
D: TRBD1; V: TRBV19; J: TRBJ2-1; size: .; DNA: TGTGCCAGTGCCTGGCCGGGACAGGGAGTCAATGAGCAGTTCTTC; CDR3: CASAWPGQGVNEQFF
D: TRBD1; V: TRBV18; J: TRBJ1-5; size: .; DNA: TGTGCCAGCTCACCGCGACAGGGGGATCAGCCCCAGCATTTT; CDR3: CASSPRQGDQPQHF
D: .; V: TRBV19; J: TRBJ2-2; size: .; DNA: TGTGCCAGTAGTAGGGACAACGGAAACACCGGGGAGCTGTTTTTT; CDR3: CASSRDNGNTGELFF
D: .; V: TRBV4-1; J: TRBJ2-7; size: .; DNA: TGCGCCAGCAGCCAAGTTACATCGGAGCAGTACTTC; CDR3: CASSQVTSEQYF
D: .; V: TRBV4-1; J: TRBJ2-3; size: .; DNA: TGCGCCAGCAGCCAAGATCTTTGGGCGCTAGCAGGTGAAACAGATACGCAGTATTTT; CDR3: CASSQDLWALAGETDTQYF
D: .; V: TRBV29-1; J: TRBJ1-2; size: .; DNA: TGCAGCGTTTTTGTTCTGGGTCCCAGGGAACCCTATGGCTACACCTTC; CDR3: CSVFVLGPREPYGYTF
D: .; V: TRBV6-6; J: TRBJ1-3; size: .; DNA: TGTGCCAGCAGTTATCTAGACAGTGCAAACACCATATATTTT; CDR3: CASSYLDSANTIYF
D: TRBD2; V: TRBV5-1; J: TRBJ2-5; size: .; DNA: TGCGCCAGCAGCTCCGGGACTAGGGAAGAGACCCAGTACTTC; CDR3: CASSSGTREETQYF
D: .; V: TRBV5-6; J: TRBJ2-7; size: .; DNA: TGTGCCAGCAGCTCCCAGTCCTACGAGCAGTACTTC; CDR3: CASSSQSYEQYF
D: .; V: TRBV6-5; J: TRBJ2-5; size: .; DNA: TGTGCCAGCAGTTATAGAGGGTCAGTGGCAGAGACCCAGTACTTC; CDR3: CASSYRGSVAETQYF
D: .; V: TRBV7-2; J: TRBJ2-1; size: .; DNA: TGTGCCAGCAGCTTATTGATAGCGGCCTCCGGTGAGCAGTTCTTC; CDR3: CASSLLIAASGEQFF
D: TRBD1; V: TRBV28; J: TRBJ1-4; size: .; DNA: TGTGCCAGCAGTGGTCGCGGGACAGGGGGCCCAGGGGGGAATGAAAAACTGTTTTTT; CDR3: CASSGRGTGGPGGNEKLFF
D: TRBD2; V: TRBV4-1; J: TRBJ2-5; size: once; DNA: TGCGCCAGCAGCCACCTTAGGACTAGCGGAGGGGAGACCCAGTACTTC; CDR3: CASSHLRTSGGETQYF
D: TRBD2; V: TRBV5-1; J: TRBJ2-2; size: many; DNA: TGCGCCAGCAGCTCACTAGCGCCCAACACCGGGGAGCTGTTTTTT; CDR3: CASSSLAPNTGELFF
D: TRBD1; V: TRBV24-1; J: TRBJ1-5; size: .; DNA: TGTGCCACCAGTGAGGGGACAGGGAATCAGCCCCAGCATTTT; CDR3: CATSEGTGNQPQHF
D: TRBD1; V: TRBV12-3/TRBV12-4; J: TRBJ2-7; size: once; DNA: TGTGCCAGCAGTTTTGACAGGGTGGGCGAGCAGTACTTC; CDR3: CASSFDRVGEQYF